The 7 T cell receptor beta chains presented below share a single source sample, sequenced in a study of shared clonotypes between healthy human individuals. Positive CCR7 selection of CD45RO-negative cells yielded the naive CD8 cells, and terminally differentiated effector memory CD45RA+ cells were excluded. Method: immunoSEQ multiplex PCR; TCRdb's copy keeps in-frame clones and lacks some. This repertoire shows millions of clones, roughly 91% found once; its top ten account for under 2%. The sequenced sample consisted of naive CD8+ T cells from PBMCs. The receptors derive from a man aged 18 to 30 in good health. Some clones in this sample may be carry-over from other donors' samples.

The genes are TRBV4-2 and TRBJ2-1; 15 bases align to TRBD2. The CDR3 consists of 18 residues. V dropped 0 bases and J dropped 4; count of bases not matched to a gene: 4. In germline, CDR1 is LGHNA, CDR2 YNFKEQ. In DNA form, the CDR3 reads TGTGCCAGCAGCCAAGATCCCGGACTAGCGGGAGGGTACAATGAGCAGTTCTTC. Encoded protein: CASSQDPGLAGGYNEQFF.

As for this clone: Other DNA sequences of this sample code for an identical CDR3. This rearrangement joins TRBV13 to TRBJ2-5; D gene unclear. V shed 4 bases and J shed 1 base, with 10 bases lying between them. The germline V gene has CDR1 PRHDT and CDR2 FYEKMQ (reference sequence). The CDR3 spans 14 residues. This chain's CDR3 is CASSSGRGQETQYF. In nucleotides, the CDR3 is TGTGCCAGCAGCTCCGGCCGAGGCCAAGAGACCCAGTACTTC.

The DNA for the CDR3 is TGTGCCAGTACCGATAGCGGGAGGGCGAATGAAAAACTGTTTTTT. Its protein product is CASTDSGRANEKLFF. The chain employs TRBV19 and TRBJ1-4; no definite D call. Trimming shortened V by 7 bases and J by 5 bases, and 17 bases separated the two germline ends. The CDR3 is 15 amino acids. Germline-derived CDR1 and CDR2 are LNHDA and SQIVND (reference sequence).

Comments on this clone: A read error may produce the germline difference seen at one junction end. The J gene is TRBJ2-7, the V gene TRBV10-3; D call uncertain. Germline CDR1 is ENHRY and CDR2 is SYGVKD. This CDR3 region has 12 residues. The CDR3 reads CAISEGQETLSF. CDR3 in DNA: TGTGCCATCAGTGAAGGTCAGGAGACCCTGTCCTTC.

V and J are TRBV27 and TRBJ2-7; 8 bases agree with TRBD1. This CDR3 is built from 14 residues. The V and J ends lost 3 bases and 5 bases, in that order; junction bases with no gene match: 6. From germline, CDR1 is MNHEY and CDR2 SMNVEV (reference sequence). In DNA form, the CDR3 reads TGTGCCAGCAGTTTCCGACAGGGGTCCCACGAGCAGTACTTC. Its translation is CASSFRQGSHEQYF.

The chain couples TRBV19 to TRBJ2-7; 9 positions match TRBD1. The V and J ends lost 5 bases and 1 base, in that order; junction bases with no gene match: 9. The CDR3 contains 16 residues. The germline V gene has CDR1 LNHDA and CDR2 SQIVND (reference sequence). The CDR3 bases are TGTGCCAGTAGTCCACGGAAGGGGACAGGGTCCTACGAGCAGTACTTC. It codes for CASSPRKGTGSYEQYF.

Here the CDR3 DNA reads TGTGCCAGCAGCTTACGCTGGACAGGGGGATTGACAGATACGCAGTATTTT. Amino acids: CASSLRWTGGLTDTQYF. J is TRBJ2-3 and V is TRBV7-6, with 10 nucleotides matching TRBD1. Germline V CDR1 and CDR2: SGHVS, FNYEAQ. The CDR3 extends over 17 amino acids. The junction had 8 bases not matched to a gene; V was cut back by 2 bases and J by 3 bases.